Reported below is one TCR beta chain. What it binds is unknown. The data stem from a study of T cells after yellow fever vaccination. General study points: Boosting was followed by the reappearance of most primary-vaccination clones (approximately 97% CD4, 70% to 90% CD8).

Conversion of TCR transcripts into cDNA relied on 5'RACE template switching, which added a universal primer site and UMIs. TCRdb processed the 5' RACE reads anew with MiXCR; each CDR3 protein has one entry. The sample lists about 350,000 distinct CDR3 sequences; approximately 12% were seen once. Trimming removed 4 bases from V and 0 bases from J; junction bases left unmatched: 10. Germline loops: CDR1 SGHRS, CDR2 YFSETQ. CDR3 length: 17 residues. J is TRBJ2-3 and V is TRBV5-1, with 8 bases identical to TRBD1. This receptor was identified in a man aged 18 to 30 who received the YFV17D yellow fever vaccine. Here the sequenced sample was CD4+ T cells sorted from PBMCs, taken 15 days after the yellow fever booster vaccination. The CDR3 DNA follows: TGCGCCAGCAGCCCAACCCAGGGGGCTCCTAGCACAGATACGCAGTATTTT. As protein: CASSPTQGAPSTDTQYF.